Shown below are 21 T cell receptor beta chains from a single sample sequenced in a study of T cells after yellow fever vaccination. TCRdb redid the calling of the 5' RACE reads with MiXCR, one entry per CDR3 protein. The profile shows about 160,000 distinct CDR3 sequences, more than 5.5% of them singletons. Sequencing used CD4+ T cells sorted from PBMCs, obtained 4 to 5 days after the first yellow fever vaccination. The receptors come from a man aged 18 to 29 who received the YFV17D yellow fever vaccine.

This clonotype was detected many times. In DNA, the CDR3 is TGCAGTCCCCTGGGAGGGACAGGGGGAGAAGATACGCAGTATTTT. Its protein product is CSPLGGTGGEDTQYF. This chain joins TRBV20-1 and TRBJ2-3; 11 positions match TRBD1. J lost 5 bases, V lost 8 bases, and 12 bases had no gene match. Per germline, CDR1 DFQATT and CDR2 SNEGSKA (reference sequence). CDR3 size: 15 residues.

This clonotype was observed many times. The gene calls are TRBV2 and TRBJ2-2, with 9 bases lining up with TRBD2. The germline gives CDR1 SNHLY, CDR2 FYNNEI. J was trimmed by 4 bases and V by 4 bases; bases with no gene match: 4. This CDR3 has 15 amino acids. CDR3 residues: CASSAVAGATGELFF. The DNA for the CDR3 is TGTGCCAGCAGTGCGGTAGCGGGGGCCACCGGGGAGCTGTTTTTT.

This clonotype was detected many times. The CDR3 loop is CASSLGGQNEQFF. For the CDR3, the DNA is TGTGCCAGCAGCTTGGGGGGTCAGAATGAGCAGTTCTTC. The rearrangement links TRBV7-3 to TRBJ2-1; possibly TRBD2 for D (6 bases). The V gene lost 3 bases and the J gene lost 7 bases, with 10 bases spanning the gap. Per the germline V gene, CDR1 is SGHTA and CDR2 is FQGTGA. There are 13 residues in the CDR3.

This clonotype was detected a few times. V is TRBV7-2 and J is TRBJ1-2; the D is unclear. This CDR3 is 13 amino acids long. The germline gives CDR1 SGHTA, CDR2 FQGNSA. Trimming removed 5 bases at V and 2 bases at J, with 9 bases between. The CDR3 here is CASSVNFNYGYTF. In DNA, the CDR3 is TGTGCCAGCAGCGTAAATTTCAACTATGGCTACACCTTC.

This clonotype occurred many times. The chain has TRBV6-5 and TRBJ2-5, with 9 bases identical to TRBD1. The CDR3 totals 16 residues. Trimming at V came to 4 bases and at J to 5 bases, leaving 11 bases not matched to a gene. Germline lookup yields CDR1 MNHEY and CDR2 SVGAGI. CDR3 bases: TGTGCCAGCAGTTTTCACAGGGGACAGGGTCTGGAGACCCAGTACTTC. Protein sequence: CASSFHRGQGLETQYF.

This clonotype was observed a few times. Germline and junction disagree at one end, which may indicate a read error. The rearrangement joins TRBV12-3 or TRBV12-4 to TRBJ2-3; 7 bases map to TRBD2. The CDR3 contains 13 residues. CDR3 sequence (DNA): TGTGCCAGCGGTCTCCGGGGGGTCCAAAGGTGGACTTTT. It encodes CASGLRGVQRWTF.

This clonotype was recorded many times. This sequence joins TRBV12-3 or TRBV12-4 and TRBJ2-4; tentatively, D is TRBD1 (5 bases). The CDR3 runs 14 residues. With 3 bases removed from V and 3 bases from J, the gap between germline ends came to 9 bases. The CDR3 loop reads CASSFPRVKNIQYF. The DNA of the CDR3 is TGTGCCAGCAGTTTTCCCAGGGTCAAAAACATTCAGTACTTC.

This clonotype was recorded at least ten times. The chain recombines TRBV7-6 with TRBJ2-5; the D gene is possibly TRBD1 (7 bases). CDR3 length equals 15 residues. V was shortened by 3 bases and J by 1 base, with 12 bases between the two germline ends. Germline CDR1 and CDR2: SGHVS and FNYEAQ. CDR3 nucleotides: TGTGCCAGCAGCTTCATTCAGGGGGGCCAAGAGACCCAGTACTTC. Its protein is CASSFIQGGQETQYF.

V and J are TRBV7-2 and TRBJ2-7; 9 bases are shared with TRBD2. V lost 1 base and J lost 11; bases outside the gene matches: 6. The CDR3 loop spans 13 amino acids. From germline, CDR1 is SGHTA and CDR2 FQGNSA. CDR3 residues: CASSLDSSGGKYF. DNA for the CDR3: TGTGCCAGCAGCTTAGATTCCAGCGGGGGGAAGTACTTC.

This clonotype was seen a handful of times. The chain recombines TRBV19 with TRBJ2-5; D not certain. Germline lookup yields CDR1 LNHDA and CDR2 SQIVND (reference sequence). There are 12 residues in the CDR3. V lost 5 bases and J 5 bases, leaving 9 bases between the germline ends. The CDR3 nucleotides read TGTGCCAGTAGTCGACGGTGGGAGACCCAGTACTTC. It yields the protein CASSRRWETQYF.

There are many counts of this clonotype. The gene calls are TRBV5-1 and TRBJ1-1; no definite D call. The CDR3 runs to 13 residues. Trimming took off 2 bases at V and 6 bases at J, with 11 bases between the two ends. Germline V gene lookup returns CDR1 SGHRS and CDR2 YFSETQ. The DNA of the CDR3 is TGCGCCAGCAGCTTAGGGATGAATGCTGAAGCTTTCTTT. It translates to CASSLGMNAEAFF.

This clonotype was recorded at least ten times. The J gene is TRBJ1-5, the V gene TRBV12-3 or TRBV12-4; the D gene is possibly TRBD1 (6 bases). There are 14 residues in the CDR3. Trimming took off 4 bases at V and 4 bases at J, with 11 bases between the two ends. For the CDR3, the DNA is TGTGCCAGCAGTTCCGCCGACAGGAATCAGCCCCAGCATTTT. Its protein is CASSSADRNQPQHF.

The chain couples TRBV29-1 to TRBJ2-5; TRBD1 aligns across 8 bases. This CDR3 is built from 12 residues. J was trimmed by 5 bases and V by 7 bases; bases with no gene match: 6. Germline V gives CDR1 SQVTM, CDR2 ANQGSEA. The CDR3 DNA is TGCAGCGCTTCAGGGGGCCGCGAGACCCAGTACTTC. Protein product: CSASGGRETQYF.

In this sample, this clonotype turned up a few times. One end of the junction varies from germline; a read error may be responsible. The chain recombines TRBV7-2 with TRBJ2-3; D is perhaps TRBD2 (5 bases). There are 14 residues in the CDR3. Germline CDR1 is SGHTA and CDR2 is FQGNSA. CDR3 sequence: CASSLMAGTDTQYF. Here the CDR3 DNA reads TGTGCCAGCAGCTTAATGGCGGGCACGGATACGCAGTATTTT.

The rearrangement joins TRBV12-3 or TRBV12-4 to TRBJ1-1; D is ambiguous. Trimming removed 7 bases at V and 2 bases at J, with 11 bases between. The CDR3 consists of 13 residues. CDR3 sequence reads: CASTVQLNTEAFF. The CDR3 nucleotides are TGTGCCAGCACGGTTCAGCTAAACACTGAAGCTTTCTTT.

Only a few counts were recorded for this clonotype. The V gene is TRBV20-1, the J gene TRBJ1-5; a possible D gene is TRBD1 (6 bases). Trimming pared 4 bases from V and 3 bases from J, leaving 13 bases between. The CDR3 sequence is 14 residues long. Germline V gene sequence: CDR1 DFQATT, CDR2 SNEGSKA (reference sequence). The CDR3 nucleotides read TGCAGTGCTAAAACAGGGTTACTCAATCAGCCCCAGCATTTT. Translation: CSAKTGLLNQPQHF.

The chain recombines TRBV20-1 with TRBJ2-3; D possibly corresponds to TRBD2 (7 bases). This CDR3 comprises 15 residues. V lost 6 bases, J lost 2 bases, and 18 bases lay in between. Germline lookup yields CDR1 DFQATT and CDR2 SNEGSKA (reference sequence). The CDR3 here is CSAPPLGGATDTQYF. As DNA, the CDR3 is TGCAGTGCCCCCCCATTAGGGGGGGCCACAGATACGCAGTATTTT.

The rearrangement links TRBV18 to TRBJ2-2; perhaps TRBD1 as D (6 bases). Germline-derived CDR1 and CDR2 are KGHSH and LQKENI. V was cut by 2 bases and J by 5 bases, with 12 bases left in between. The CDR3 spans 15 residues. The CDR3 protein is CASSPASTGTGELFF. The CDR3 nucleotides read TGTGCCAGCTCACCAGCATCCACAGGGACCGGGGAGCTGTTTTTT.

This clonotype was observed at least ten times. This chain connects TRBV5-1 to TRBJ1-1, with D uncertain. CDR3 length: 13 amino acids. The germline V and J ends were trimmed by 0 bases and 0 bases, with 3 bases remaining between them. Germline assignment: CDR1 SGHRS and CDR2 YFSETQ. CDR3 in DNA: TGCGCCAGCAGCTTGGGGCTGAACACTGAAGCTTTCTTT. Translated: CASSLGLNTEAFF.

There are a few counts of this clonotype. The rearrangement joins TRBV25-1 to TRBJ2-2, with D possibly TRBD1 on 6 matching bases. The CDR3 spans 16 residues. V was pared by 0 bases and J by 3 bases, with 11 bases between. From germline, CDR1 is MGHDK and CDR2 SYGVNS. CDR3: CASSEYSRGDTGELFF. The CDR3 DNA follows: TGTGCCAGCAGTGAATATTCCAGGGGAGACACCGGGGAGCTGTTTTTT.

At least ten counts were recorded for this clonotype. The CDR3 DNA reads as TGTGCCAGCAGCTTAGTAACCCCTCGGTACGAGCAGTACGTC. It encodes CASSLVTPRYEQYV. The chain links TRBV11-2 to TRBJ2-7, with no clear D. Between the trimmed V and J ends, which lost 1 base and 4 bases, there was a span of 11 bases. This CDR3 comprises 14 residues. Germline V gene sequence: CDR1 SGHAT, CDR2 FQNNGV.